These 28 T cell receptor beta chains were sequenced from one sample in a study of CD8 T cells in Susac syndrome (dated by TCRdb to the late 2010s). The library was obtained by the immunoSEQ multiplex PCR assay. RNA was extracted using the RNeasy kit, and about 0.45 to 1 ug of the RNA was reverse transcribed with random hexamers. Starting from the raw public reads, TCRdb applied fastp trimming at Q25, assembled clones with MiXCR and retained in-frame beta chains. Each entry merges the rows of one CDR3 protein and shows their most common DNA and genes. Within this sample are approximately 150,000 distinct CDR3 sequences, with 90% to 95% of them counted one time only. Clones ranked in the top ten supply over 0.1% of the sample. The material sequenced was CD4+ T cells from PBMCs. These receptors were collected from a human donor with multiple sclerosis.

This clonotype was counted once. This rearrangement joins TRBV29-1 to TRBJ2-5; TRBD1 matches 11 bases. CDR1 and CDR2 from the germline V gene are SQVTM and ANQGSEA. V dropped 5 bases and J dropped 5; count of bases not matched to a gene: 7. CDR3 length: 14 residues. CDR3 protein: CSVLRTGGGETQYF. DNA for the CDR3: TGCAGCGTTCTTAGGACAGGGGGCGGTGAGACCCAGTACTTC.

The chain is built from TRBV2 and TRBJ2-5, with TRBD2 matching 10 bases. The V gene end was trimmed by 6 bases and the J gene end by 5 bases; junction bases not matched to a gene: 12. Germline-derived CDR1 and CDR2 are SNHLY and FYNNEI. CDR3 length: 16 amino acids. CDR3 nucleotide sequence: TGTGCCAGCAGGTTACTAGCGGGATTGGGCAAGGAGACCCAGTACTTC. This codes for CASRLLAGLGKETQYF.

The rearrangement joins TRBV7-9 to TRBJ2-3; 7 bases agree with TRBD1. After removal of 5 bases from V and 13 bases from J, the junction contained 9 bases not matched to a gene. Germline V gene sequence: CDR1 SEHNR, CDR2 FQNEAQ (reference sequence). CDR3 length equals 12 residues. The CDR3 is CASSSRQGRKYF. The CDR3 DNA reads as TGTGCCAGCAGCAGCAGACAGGGCCGCAAGTATTTT.

As DNA, the CDR3 is TGCGCCAGCAGCTTGGACGGTAAAGCGAACACCGGGGAGCTGTTTTTT. This encodes CASSLDGKANTGELFF. The rearrangement uses TRBV5-1 and TRBJ2-2; D remains ambiguous. CDR1 and CDR2 from the germline V gene are SGHRS and YFSETQ. The CDR3 contains 16 residues. V dropped 0 bases and J dropped 0 bases, with 9 bases sitting between them.

The rearrangement uses TRBV6-6 and TRBJ2-7; D unresolved. CDR1 and CDR2 from the germline V gene are MNHNY and SVGAGI (reference sequence). Trimming removed 7 bases from V and 0 bases from J, with 13 bases in between. CDR3 length: 14 amino acids. The CDR3 DNA sequence: TGTGCCAGCAAGGAACAGTCCAACTCCTACGAGCAGTACTTC. This translates into CASKEQSNSYEQYF.

This chain links TRBV19 with TRBJ2-4, with D hard to call. Trimming cost V 1 base and J 12 bases, with 10 bases left between them. The CDR3 loop spans 12 amino acids. CDR1 is LNHDA, CDR2 SQIVND, per germline (reference sequence). The CDR3 region has the DNA TGTGCCAGTAGTATAGGCGGCCAGCGTCAGTACTTC. It encodes CASSIGGQRQYF.

The rearrangement uses TRBV9 and TRBJ2-1; tentatively, D is TRBD2 (6 bases). V lost 1 base and J lost 8, with 16 bases in between. CDR3 length: 15 residues. Germline CDR1 is SGDLS and CDR2 is YYNGEE. This CDR3 is CASSVIPTGLDEQFF. The DNA for the CDR3 is TGTGCCAGCAGCGTAATCCCGACGGGACTCGATGAGCAGTTCTTC. The full variable domain, in which reference TRBV9 and TRBJ2-1 provide the parts outside the CDR3, is DSGVTQTPKHLITATGQRVTLRCSPRSGDLSVYWYQQSLDQGLQFLIQYYNGEERAKGNILERFSAQQFPDLHSELNLSSLELGDSALYFCASSVIPTGLDEQFFGPGTRLTVL.

The chain has TRBV12-3 or TRBV12-4 and TRBJ2-3, with 8 nucleotides matching TRBD2. The CDR3 runs to 14 residues. After removal of 6 bases from V and 6 bases from J, the junction contained 8 bases not matched to a gene. The CDR3 sequence is CASRIKRERDTQYF. DNA for the CDR3: TGTGCCAGCAGGATCAAGCGGGAGAGGGATACGCAGTATTTT.

The rearrangement uses TRBV24-1 and TRBJ2-1; D is ambiguous. Germline loops: CDR1 KGHDR, CDR2 SFDVKD. The CDR3 has 15 amino acids. V was shortened by 5 bases and J by 0 bases, with 10 bases between the two germline ends. Written as DNA, the CDR3 is TGTGCCACCAGTGCCTCGGGTAGCTCCTACAATGAGCAGTTCTTC. Protein sequence: CATSASGSSYNEQFF.

CDR3 bases: TGTGCCATTACTTCCCCAACCTACGAGCAGTACTTC. It codes for CAITSPTYEQYF. V gene TRBV10-3 combines with J gene TRBJ2-7; D not certain. CDR3 length equals 12 residues. Germline lookup yields CDR1 ENHRY and CDR2 SYGVKD. Trimming took 9 bases from V and 2 from J, leaving 11 bases between them.

The J gene is TRBJ2-5, the V gene TRBV5-1, with a tentative D call TRBD2 (5 bases). The V gene's germline CDR1 is SGHRS and CDR2 YFSETQ. Between the trimmed V and J ends, which lost 4 bases and 3 bases, there was a span of 16 bases. The CDR3 totals 15 residues. The CDR3 bases are TGCGCCAGCAGCAACTACCCGGGGTCCGAAGAGACCCAGTACTTC. It is translated as CASSNYPGSEETQYF.

The J gene is TRBJ2-3, the V gene TRBV29-1; perhaps TRBD2 as D (7 bases). The CDR3 extends over 14 amino acids. Trimming pared 5 bases from V and 2 bases from J, leaving 14 bases between. Germline lookup yields CDR1 SQVTM and CDR2 ANQGSEA. CDR3 nucleotides: TGCAGCGTTAAGAGGGGGGGGAACACAGATACGCAGTATTTT. This codes for CSVKRGGNTDTQYF.

The chain links TRBV23-1 to TRBJ2-7; D unclear. TRBV23-1 is an ORF, and what it does is uncertain. The germline V and J ends were trimmed by 0 bases and 1 base, with 10 bases remaining between them. The CDR3 runs to 15 residues. The CDR3 here is CASSQSGQISYEQYF. CDR3 nucleotide sequence: TGCGCCAGCAGTCAATCCGGGCAAATATCCTACGAGCAGTACTTC.

This clonotype turned up a few times. V and J are TRBV7-9 and TRBJ2-6; D uncertain. The CDR3 has 14 residues. Germline values: CDR1 SEHNR, CDR2 FQNEAQ (reference sequence). Trimming cost V 5 bases and J 0 bases, with 5 bases left between them. The CDR3 DNA reads TGTGCCAGCAGCCGTACCTCTGGGGCCAACGTCCTGACTTTC. This encodes CASSRTSGANVLTF.

This clonotype was detected once. The chain employs TRBV5-1 and TRBJ2-3, with 11 bases fitting TRBD1. Losses at the gene ends were 3 bases for V and 0 bases for J; bases not matched to a gene: 3. The CDR3 covers 16 residues. The V gene's germline CDR1 is SGHRS and CDR2 YFSETQ. CDR3 loop: CASSWTGGSSTDTQYF. Written as DNA, the CDR3 is TGCGCCAGCAGCTGGACAGGGGGCTCTAGCACAGATACGCAGTATTTT.

The J gene is TRBJ2-1, the V gene TRBV7-9; D gene ambiguous. CDR3 size: 14 residues. In germline, CDR1 is SEHNR, CDR2 FQNEAQ (reference sequence). Between the trimmed V and J ends, which lost 3 bases and 7 bases, there was a span of 13 bases. The CDR3 loop reads CASSFPGAGNEQFF. In DNA form, the CDR3 reads TGTGCCAGCAGCTTCCCAGGAGCTGGGAATGAGCAGTTCTTC.

The gene calls are TRBV7-9 and TRBJ2-3, with 7 bases lining up with TRBD1. The ends lost 3 bases at V and 9 bases at J; junction bases unmatched: 9. In germline, CDR1 is SEHNR, CDR2 FQNEAQ (reference sequence). The CDR3 spans 14 residues. CDR3 sequence: CASSFTTGVGTQYF. DNA of the CDR3: TGTGCCAGCAGCTTTACTACAGGGGTGGGCACGCAGTATTTT.

V usage is TRBV4-3 and J usage is TRBJ1-5; D possibly corresponds to TRBD1 (5 bases). CDR1 LGHNA and CDR2 YSLEER come from the germline V gene. Trimming cost V 3 bases and J 7 bases, with 10 bases left between them. This CDR3 has 13 amino acids. CDR3 sequence: CASSQGERQPQHF. The DNA of the CDR3 is TGCGCCAGCAGCCAGGGGGAGCGGCAGCCCCAGCATTTT.

This sequence joins TRBV7-2 and TRBJ2-7, with 7 bases aligning to TRBD2. V shed 2 bases, J shed 7 bases, and the junction held 5 bases outside the gene matches. This CDR3 is built from 13 residues. Per the germline V gene, CDR1 is SGHTA and CDR2 is FQGNSA. In nucleotides, the CDR3 is TGTGCCAGCAGCTTACAGGGCGGGGGAGAGCAGTACTTC. Amino acid sequence: CASSLQGGGEQYF. The whole variable domain, remainder taken from reference TRBV7-2 and TRBJ2-7, is GAGVSQSPSNKVTEKGKDVELRCDPISGHTALYWYRQSLGQGLEFLIYFQGNSAPDKSGLPSDRFSAERTGGSVSTLTIQRTQQEDSAVYLCASSLQGGGEQYFGPGTRLTVT.

The rearrangement joins TRBV9 to TRBJ2-5, with D unclear. Trimming stripped 0 bases from V and 5 bases from J, with 11 bases between. The CDR3 is made up of 14 amino acids. The germline gives CDR1 SGDLS, CDR2 YYNGEE. The CDR3 DNA reads TGTGCCAGCAGCGTAGGTGGGCTAGGGGAGACCCAGTACTTC. Residues: CASSVGGLGETQYF.

The gene calls are TRBV7-2 and TRBJ2-3, with D unclear. Trimming took 1 base from V and 2 from J, leaving 4 bases between them. Germline loops: CDR1 SGHTA, CDR2 FQGNSA. The length of the CDR3 is 13 residues. The CDR3 protein is CASSLVYTDTQYF. For the CDR3, the DNA is TGTGCCAGCAGCTTAGTGTACACAGATACGCAGTATTTT. Full variable domain (remainder filled in from reference TRBV7-2 and TRBJ2-3): GAGVSQSPSNKVTEKGKDVELRCDPISGHTALYWYRQSLGQGLEFLIYFQGNSAPDKSGLPSDRFSAERTGGSVSTLTIQRTQQEDSAVYLCASSLVYTDTQYFGPGTRLTVL.

This clonotype came up a few times. The CDR3 bases are TGTGCCAGCAGCTCTTCCGGGACTAGCGGCTACAATGAGCAGTTCTTC. Translation: CASSSSGTSGYNEQFF. This rearrangement joins TRBV11-1 to TRBJ2-1; TRBD2 matches 11 bases. J lost 3 bases, V lost 4 bases, and 5 bases had no gene match. The CDR3 totals 16 residues. CDR1 and CDR2 (germline): SGHAT, FQDESV (reference sequence).

The chain couples TRBV29-1 to TRBJ2-2; the D is unclear. V dropped 4 bases and J dropped 7 bases, with 7 bases sitting between them. The CDR3 totals 11 residues. Germline CDR1 and CDR2: SQVTM and ANQGSEA. The CDR3, as DNA: TGCAGCGTTGTCGAGGTCGGGGAGCTGTTTTTT. This codes for CSVVEVGELFF.

This rearrangement joins TRBV5-4 to TRBJ2-3; D gene unclear. The CDR3 sequence is 14 residues long. Per germline, CDR1 SGHNT and CDR2 YYREEE (reference sequence). V lost 6 bases, J lost 2 bases, and 13 bases lay in between. The CDR3, as DNA: TGTGCCAGCACCGATCGGGCGGACACAGATACGCAGTATTTT. Translated: CASTDRADTDTQYF.

This clonotype was seen a few times. This rearrangement joins TRBV19 to TRBJ1-1; D not certain. Trimming removed 6 bases at V and 3 bases at J, with 5 bases between. This CDR3 spans 11 amino acids. The germline V gene has CDR1 LNHDA and CDR2 SQIVND (reference sequence). The CDR3 sequence: CASRRDTEAFF. The CDR3 region has the DNA TGTGCCAGTAGAAGGGACACTGAAGCTTTCTTT.

The chain uses TRBV20-1 and TRBJ1-2; D gene ambiguous. Trimming left V 1 base short and J 5 bases short, with 17 bases between. Germline CDR1 is DFQATT and CDR2 is SNEGSKA (reference sequence). CDR3 length: 15 residues. CDR3 sequence: CSARGGETVRYGYTF. The CDR3 nucleotides read TGCAGTGCTAGAGGAGGTGAAACGGTCAGATATGGCTACACCTTC.

V and J are TRBV20-1 and TRBJ2-7; TRBD2 matches at 14 bases. The germline V gene has CDR1 DFQATT and CDR2 SNEGSKA (reference sequence). CDR3 length equals 10 residues. In nucleotides, the CDR3 is TGCAGCGGGACTAGCGGGAGACAGTACTTC. This sequence encodes CSGTSGRQYF.

This sequence joins TRBV12-3 or TRBV12-4 and TRBJ2-7; TRBD1 aligns across 7 bases. The CDR3 has 14 residues. J gave up 0 bases and V 6 bases, and 5 bases lay outside the gene matches. The CDR3 DNA sequence: TGTGCCAGCAGCCGAGGGACAGTCTCCTACGAGCAGTACTTC. As protein: CASSRGTVSYEQYF.